The clone carrying this T cell receptor (beta chain) came up a few times. The target antigen is unknown. This entry is derived from a study of beta chain features in type 1 diabetes. Regarding the study as a whole: Among all four CD4+ subsets, Type 1 diabetes patients had TCRB CDR3s that were moderately but significantly shorter.

Germline CDR1 is MGHRA and CDR2 is YSYEKL. Trimming left V 0 bases short and J 3 bases short, with 12 bases between. The CDR3 contains 15 residues. The authors reverse transcribed all of the isolated RNA, so sequencing captured expressed TCRB transcripts. TCRdb keeps only in-frame clones here, not all; method: immunoSEQ multiplex PCR. The table records roughly 220,000 clones, about a sixth of them present only once. The specimen was naive CD4+ T cells from blood. This chain uses TRBV4-1 with TRBJ2-7; no reliable D call. The TCR comes from a man under 40 with type 1 diabetes. CDR3 in DNA: TGCGCCAGCAGCCAAGAAAATTGGCGGATCTACGAGCAGTACTTC. It encodes CASSQENWRIYEQYF.